This T cell receptor (beta chain) stems from a study of breast tumors, draining lymph nodes, adjacent tissues. Overall study findings and caveats: Tumor and nontumor repertoires were significantly more similar in luminal-like than in basal-like breast cancer. Data only fit, rather than demonstrated, lymph node origin of most tumor T cells.

TCRdb called the multiplex PCR reads again in MiXCR, with one record for every CDR3 protein. This table has 150,000 or so distinct CDR3 sequences, more than 25% appearing once. V was trimmed by 0 bases and J by 3 bases, leaving 12 bases between them. The CDR3 is 16 residues long. CDR1 is LGHDT, CDR2 YNNKEL, per germline (reference sequence). This clonotype has at least ten counts. The antigen remains unidentified. Breast cancer patients provided tissue from their axillary draining lymph nodes. Sequenced material: axillary lymph node tissue. The J gene is TRBJ2-1, the V gene TRBV3-1; the D is unclear. The receptor comes from a female donor with breast cancer. Some clones in this sample may be carry-over from other donors' samples. CDR3 bases: TGTGCCAGCAGCCAAGATCGTGGAGTCATCTACAATGAGCAGTTCTTC. This encodes CASSQDRGVIYNEQFF.